Below are 12 T cell receptor beta chains sequenced from a single sample in a study of T cell responses to AZD1222 COVID-19 vaccine. TCRdb's table, derived via immunoSEQ multiplex PCR, lists solely in-frame clones and lacks some. Of 90,000 to 100,000 clones in the sample, around nine tenths were seen once. The source was peripheral blood, collected 28 days after the second AZD1222 dose. All receptors derive from an adult who received the AZD1222 COVID-19 vaccine.

The J gene is TRBJ1-5, the V gene TRBV7-2; D is possibly TRBD1 (5 bases). This CDR3 is built from 15 residues. CDR1 is SGHTA, CDR2 FQGNSA, per germline. V was clipped by 2 bases and J by 2 bases, with 10 bases between them. CDR3 region: CASSLRRGRNQPQHF. CDR3 nucleotides: TGTGCCAGCAGCTTAAGGAGGGGCCGCAATCAGCCCCAGCATTTT.

In DNA form, the CDR3 reads TGTGCCATCAGTGAGTCGGGAGGGACTGGAAACACCATATATTTT. Residues: CAISESGGTGNTIYF. The V and J genes are TRBV10-3 and TRBJ1-3; D gene unclear. CDR1 is ENHRY, CDR2 SYGVKD, per germline. V lost 0 bases and J 2 bases, leaving 8 bases between the germline ends. This CDR3 contains 15 residues.

CDR3 loop: CASSRGSRETQYF. The CDR3 region has the DNA TGTGCCAGCAGTCGCGGGAGTCGGGAGACCCAGTACTTC. The rearrangement joins TRBV6-5 to TRBJ2-5; 7 positions match TRBD2. Germline V gene data show CDR1 as MNHEY and CDR2 as SVGAGI. The CDR3 contains 13 residues. Trimming cost V 5 bases and J 5 bases; bases outside gene matches: 5.

In its sample, this clone ranks as medium-sized (0.01 to 0.1%). The chain's CDR3 is CASSLLAGGGRNEQFF. CDR3 bases: TGTGCCAGCAGTTTACTCGCGGGGGGCGGAAGAAATGAGCAGTTCTTC. This rearrangement joins TRBV27 to TRBJ2-1; 8 bases are a match to TRBD2. This CDR3 has 16 residues. CDR1 is MNHEY, CDR2 SMNVEV, per germline (reference sequence). After removal of 2 bases from V and 7 bases from J, the junction contained 10 bases not matched to a gene.

V is TRBV2 and J is TRBJ2-2; D is undetermined. The CDR3 extends over 13 amino acids. In germline, CDR1 is SNHLY, CDR2 FYNNEI. Trimming took 9 bases from V and 1 from J, leaving 9 bases between them. In nucleotides, the CDR3 is TGTGCCAGTCGAGAGTGGAACACCGGGGAGCTGTTTTTT. Its protein is CASREWNTGELFF.

J is TRBJ1-6 and V is TRBV10-3; D remains ambiguous. CDR1 is ENHRY, CDR2 SYGVKD, per germline. Deletions cut 3 bases from V and 3 bases from J, with 3 bases between. This CDR3 spans 13 amino acids. The CDR3 loop is CAISDNYNSPLHF. The CDR3 DNA sequence: TGTGCCATCAGTGACAACTATAATTCACCCCTCCACTTT.

This chain links TRBV11-2 with TRBJ2-3, with 7 bases aligning to TRBD1. The trim removed 5 bases at V and 2 bases at J, leaving 4 bases unmatched. Germline CDR1 reads SGHAT; CDR2 reads FQNNGV. The CDR3 has 14 amino acids. The CDR3 DNA reads TGTGCCAGCAGCCCCGGACAGGTCACAGATACGCAGTATTTT. As protein: CASSPGQVTDTQYF.

The V gene is TRBV4-1, the J gene TRBJ1-2, with D possibly matching TRBD1 (5 bases). This CDR3 is 15 amino acids long. The V and J ends lost 0 bases and 4 bases respectively, with 12 bases between them. Germline V gene data show CDR1 as MGHRA and CDR2 as YSYEKL. Written as DNA, the CDR3 is TGCGCCAGCAGCCAAGAAGCAGGGTACGGCTATGGCTACACCTTC. It specifies CASSQEAGYGYGYTF.

This clone is a singleton in its sample. The chain uses TRBV4-1 and TRBJ2-3, with D tentatively TRBD1 (5 bases). The CDR3 loop spans 14 amino acids. The V and J ends lost 0 bases and 2 bases respectively, with 6 bases between them. Germline V gives CDR1 MGHRA, CDR2 YSYEKL. CDR3 in amino acids: CASSQEGDTDTQYF. The CDR3 bases are TGCGCCAGCAGCCAAGAAGGGGACACAGATACGCAGTATTTT.

This chain joins TRBV10-2 and TRBJ2-7, with 8 bases fitting TRBD1. CDR1 and CDR2 (germline): WSHSY, SAAADI. The CDR3 covers 14 residues. V dropped 2 bases and J dropped 7; count of bases not matched to a gene: 7. CDR3: CASSERGRGPEQYF. CDR3 nucleotide sequence: TGCGCCAGCAGTGAGAGAGGCAGGGGGCCAGAGCAGTACTTC.

This sequence joins TRBV2 and TRBJ2-7; D is undetermined. V lost 6 bases and J 3 bases, leaving 21 bases between the germline ends. Germline values: CDR1 SNHLY, CDR2 FYNNEI. This CDR3 is 16 amino acids long. CDR3 amino acids: CASRSFDQALNYEQYF. CDR3 DNA sequence: TGTGCCAGCAGAAGCTTCGACCAGGCCCTCAACTACGAGCAGTACTTC.

This chain connects TRBV5-1 to TRBJ1-2; D uncertain. V was trimmed by 1 base and J by 6 bases, leaving 10 bases between them. Germline CDR1 SGHRS, CDR2 YFSETQ. The CDR3 is 13 residues long. The CDR3 reads CASSLSWADGYTF. CDR3 coding DNA: TGCGCCAGCAGCTTGAGTTGGGCAGATGGCTACACCTTC.